This T cell receptor beta chain was sequenced in a study of human T cells and chemical hapten exposure (dated by TCRdb to about 2021). Describing the broader study: For sensitization, 2% DPC in acetone was applied to a roughly 2 cm by roughly 2 cm area of upper inner arm skin. Throughout the study period of about 25 weeks, patients also received therapeutic DPC doses to the scalp every week. Patch testing was performed on the upper back with Finn chambers containing 0.01% DPC, and the patch tests were scored after 6 days according to International Contact Dermatitis Research Group standards. Most of the patients in the cohort were female, and the cohort covered alopecia areata with under or over 50% scalp involvement, alopecia totalis and alopecia universalis. Libraries were pooled for sequencing, and variation in per-sample TCR yields was attributed mainly to small differences in library volumes within the pool. In alopecia patients, the study followed how the peripheral blood TCR repertoire changed in vivo over primary and secondary sensitization to diphenylcyclopropenone (DPC), a hapten. Blood samples were taken from patients before sensitization (week 0) and at 2, 6 and about 24 weeks after DPC sensitization. Blood for TCR sequencing was provided by twenty-nine alopecia patients at one to four time points (pre-sensitization, 2, 6 and 24 weeks). Results the study describes overall, beyond this receptor: After repeated subsampling, the strength of the expansion versus patch-test correlation and the threshold at which it became significant changed. Patch test score correlated positively with the number of PT1 expanded TCRs, reaching significance at thresholds 8, 16 and 32 but not at 4. Significantly more large CDR3 similarity clusters were formed by expanded TCRs than by pre-sensitization or healthy control sets, consistent with antigen-driven responses. DPC sensitization did not change the number of TCRs with a frequency above 1 in 1000, and there was no evidence of changes in global repertoire structure. Because all patients had alopecia, a presumed autoimmune disease, the immune response of the patients might differ from that of healthy individuals.

Libraries were prepared through RACE. The instrument was a NextSeq 500. During library preparation, unique molecular identifiers were attached to individual cDNA molecules so that TCRs could be counted in a quantitative, reproducible way. Each blood RNA sample was used to sequence both TCR alpha and TCR beta chains. The authors' pipeline ran thus. Samples had a median of about 96,000 TCRs, with a range from about 20,000 to 690,600. The Decombinator software suite was used to annotate V, J and CDR3 in the TCR reads. Every sample was subsampled to the same number of TCRs (28,000) for the PS versus PT1 abundance plots. TCRs were defined as expanded if absent before sensitization and observed at least eight times at the 2-week time point. Using fastp trimming at Q25 and MiXCR clonotype assembly, TCRdb reanalyzed the public sequencing data and kept in-frame beta chains. Records with the same CDR3 protein are collapsed into one entry carrying the most frequent genes and DNA. What appears here as the V and J calls and clone size reflects TCRdb's work, not the paper's. This sample gives about 290,000 distinct CDR3 sequences in total; approximately 7.5% of them show up just once. The ten largest clones add up to less than 1.5% of the sample.

V was cut back by 2 bases and J by 7 bases, leaving a gap of 7 bases between them. The germline V gene sets CDR1 to SGHRS and CDR2 to YFSETQ. The CDR3 goes from the cysteine to the phenylalanine over 12 residues. The sequence is cut down to CDR3 DNA, 36 bases in frame from base 1. The intended sense of this specimen's time point label: pre-sensitization, week 0. The sample's treatment or condition label is to be understood as: therapeutic diphenylcyclopropenone sensitization with weekly scalp DPC. At each patch-test visit, blood was drawn before the patch test was applied. Patients were considered eligible if aged 18 to 70, diagnosed with alopecia and deemed suitable for DPC therapy, and patients were excluded if pregnant. Total RNA was isolated from unfractionated whole blood collected in Tempus Blood RNA tubes. Regarding this clonotype: What this receptor recognizes is not known. No base quality information exists; no much larger clone differs at one position.

Sample: whole blood, taken in connection with sensitization to the hapten diphenylcyclopropenone (DPC). This chain joins TRBV5-1 to TRBJ1-5; there is no confident call for the D gene. The origin of this receptor is a man between 18 and 35 years old with alopecia areata. Some clones in this sample may be carry-over from other donors' samples. The CDR3 region reads CASSFDGQPQHF. The DNA sequence is given as TGCGCCAGCAGCTTTGATGGGCAGCCCCAGCATTTT. The CDR3, completed at both ends by the reference TRBV5-1 and TRBJ1-5 genes, gives the full variable domain KAGVTQTPRYLIKTRGQQVTLSCSPISGHRSVSWYQQTPGQGLQFLFEYFSETQRNKGNFPGRFSGRQFSNSRSEMNVSTLELGDSALYLCASSFDGQPQHFGDGTRLSIL.